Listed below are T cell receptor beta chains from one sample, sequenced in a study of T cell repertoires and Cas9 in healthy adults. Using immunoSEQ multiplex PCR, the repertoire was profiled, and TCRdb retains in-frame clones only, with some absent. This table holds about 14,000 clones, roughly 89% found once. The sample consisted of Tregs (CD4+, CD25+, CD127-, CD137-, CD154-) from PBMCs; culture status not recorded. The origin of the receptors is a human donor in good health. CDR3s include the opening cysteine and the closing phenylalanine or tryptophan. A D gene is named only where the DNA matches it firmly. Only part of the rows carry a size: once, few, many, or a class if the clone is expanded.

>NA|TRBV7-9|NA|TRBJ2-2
CASSLNLVSTRTGELFF
TGTGCCAGCAGCTTAAATTTGGTCTCAACCCGAACCGGGGAGCTGTTTTTT
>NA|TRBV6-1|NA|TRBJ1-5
CALGGLWNQPQHF
TGTGCCCTAGGGGGGTTGTGGAATCAGCCCCAGCATTTT
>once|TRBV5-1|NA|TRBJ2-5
CASSFRRQETQYF
TGCGCCAGCAGCTTCCGGAGACAAGAGACCCAGTACTTC
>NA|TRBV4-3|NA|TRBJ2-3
CASSQVSSTDTQYF
TGCGCCAGCAGCCAAGTTTCTAGCACAGATACGCAGTATTTT
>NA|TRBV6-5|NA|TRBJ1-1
CASRMTVNTEAFF
TGTGCCAGCAGAATGACAGTAAACACTGAAGCTTTCTTT
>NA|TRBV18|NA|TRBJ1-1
CASSPSILGPNTEAFF
TGTGCCAGCTCACCCTCAATACTGGGCCCAAACACTGAAGCTTTCTTT
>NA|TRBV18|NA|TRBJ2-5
CASSPPGDKETQYF
TGTGCCAGCTCACCACCCGGGGACAAAGAGACCCAGTACTTC
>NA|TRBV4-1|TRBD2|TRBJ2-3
CASSQGRAGADTQYF
TGCGCCAGCAGCCAGGGTCGAGCGGGGGCAGATACGCAGTATTTT
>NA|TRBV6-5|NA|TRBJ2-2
CASRTNTGELFF
TGTGCCAGCAGAACAAACACCGGGGAGCTGTTTTTT
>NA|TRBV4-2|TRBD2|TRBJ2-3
CASSQATSGRADTQYF
TGTGCCAGCAGCCAAGCGACTAGCGGGAGGGCAGATACGCAGTATTTT
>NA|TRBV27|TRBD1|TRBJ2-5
CASRDQQGAGTQYF
TGTGCCAGCAGGGACCAACAGGGGGCGGGGACCCAGTACTTC
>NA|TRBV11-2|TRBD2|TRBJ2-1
CASSPRSGAYNEQFF
TGTGCCAGCAGCCCCCGGAGCGGGGCCTACAATGAGCAGTTCTTC
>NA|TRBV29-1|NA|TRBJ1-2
CSVVGMYGYTF
TGCAGCGTTGTAGGCATGTATGGCTACACCTTC
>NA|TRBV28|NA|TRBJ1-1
CASSLGEVLNTEAFF
TGTGCCAGCAGTTTAGGGGAGGTGTTGAACACTGAAGCTTTCTTT
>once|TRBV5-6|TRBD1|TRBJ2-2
CASSAPPGQGNTGELFF
TGTGCCAGCAGCGCGCCTCCGGGACAGGGGAACACCGGGGAGCTGTTTTTT
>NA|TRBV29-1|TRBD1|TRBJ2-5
CSVEPRGGGETQYF
TGCAGCGTTGAACCGAGAGGGGGCGGGGAGACCCAGTACTTC
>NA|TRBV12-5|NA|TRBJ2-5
CASTRTFQETQYF
TGTGCTAGCACCAGGACATTCCAAGAGACCCAGTACTTC
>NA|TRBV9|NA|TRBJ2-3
CASSVGGTDTQYF
TGTGCCAGCAGCGTAGGAGGGACAGATACGCAGTATTTT